This T cell receptor beta chain was captured in a study of T-cell memory formation after mild COVID-19. The authors produced TCR alpha and TCR beta cDNA libraries with sample barcodes and UMIs by 5'RACE using constant-segment primers. TCRdb passed the 5' RACE reads through MiXCR, listing each CDR3 protein once. Of nearly 250,000 distinct CDR3 sequences in the sample, 15% are singletons; the top ten hold 2.1%. The CDR3 consists of 15 residues. V gave up 3 bases and J gave up 6 bases, with 15 bases separating them. The germline V gene encodes CDR1 SGHVS and CDR2 FQNEAQ. The source of this sequence is an adult woman who had mild COVID-19 (a few samples of this study predate the infection). Cell type and time point are not known. The sample consisted of PBMCs or a T cell subset sorted from them (not recorded which). The chain employs TRBV7-8 and TRBJ1-5; weak D call: TRBD1 (5 bases). CDR3 in amino acids: CASSFSREYGQPQHF. The DNA for the CDR3 is TGTGCCAGCAGCTTCTCCAGGGAGTATGGTCAGCCCCAGCATTTT.